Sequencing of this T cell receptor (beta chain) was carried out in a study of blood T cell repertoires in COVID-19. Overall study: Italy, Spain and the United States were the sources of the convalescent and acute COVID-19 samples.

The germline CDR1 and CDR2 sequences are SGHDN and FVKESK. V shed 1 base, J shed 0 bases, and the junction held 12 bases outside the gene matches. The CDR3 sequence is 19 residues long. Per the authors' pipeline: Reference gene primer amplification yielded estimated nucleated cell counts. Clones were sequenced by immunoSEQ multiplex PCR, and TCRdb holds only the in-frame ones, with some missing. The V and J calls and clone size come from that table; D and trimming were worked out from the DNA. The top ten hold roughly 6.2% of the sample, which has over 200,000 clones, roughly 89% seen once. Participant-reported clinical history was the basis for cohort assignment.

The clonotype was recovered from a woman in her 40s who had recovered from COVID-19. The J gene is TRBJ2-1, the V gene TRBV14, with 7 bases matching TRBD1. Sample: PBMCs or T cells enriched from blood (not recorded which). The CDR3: CASSQGLLRRTGSYNEQFF. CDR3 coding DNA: TGTGCCAGCAGCCAAGGCCTACTCCGGAGGACAGGCTCCTACAATGAGCAGTTCTTC. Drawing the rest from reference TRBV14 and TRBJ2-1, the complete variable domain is EAGVTQFPSHSVIEKGQTVTLRCDPISGHDNLYWYRRVMGKEIKFLLHFVKESKQDESGMPNNRFLAERTGGTYSTLKVQPAELEDSGVYFCASSQGLLRRTGSYNEQFFGPGTRLTVL.